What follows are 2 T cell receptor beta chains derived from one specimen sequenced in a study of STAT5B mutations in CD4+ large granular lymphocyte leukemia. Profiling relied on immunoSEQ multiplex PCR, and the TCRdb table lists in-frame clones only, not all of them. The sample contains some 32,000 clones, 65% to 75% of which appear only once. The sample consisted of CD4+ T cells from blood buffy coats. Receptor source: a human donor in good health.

The CDR3 loop is CASSEGSTRGGELFF. CDR3 nucleotides: TGCGCCAGCAGCGAGGGGAGTACCCGGGGTGGGGAGCTGTTTTTT. The chain carries TRBV5-1 and TRBJ2-2; D possibly matches TRBD1 or TRBD2 (5 bases each). This CDR3 contains 15 residues. CDR1 SGHRS and CDR2 YFSETQ come from the germline V gene. The V and J ends lost 4 bases and 8 bases respectively, with 18 bases between them.

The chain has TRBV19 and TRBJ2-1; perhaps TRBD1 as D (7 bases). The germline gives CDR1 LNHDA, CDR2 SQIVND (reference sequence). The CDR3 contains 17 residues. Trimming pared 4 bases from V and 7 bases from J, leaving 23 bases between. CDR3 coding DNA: TGTGCCAGTAGTAAGGTCACAGGGGCCCAAGGAGGGAATGAGCAGTTCTTC. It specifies CASSKVTGAQGGNEQFF.